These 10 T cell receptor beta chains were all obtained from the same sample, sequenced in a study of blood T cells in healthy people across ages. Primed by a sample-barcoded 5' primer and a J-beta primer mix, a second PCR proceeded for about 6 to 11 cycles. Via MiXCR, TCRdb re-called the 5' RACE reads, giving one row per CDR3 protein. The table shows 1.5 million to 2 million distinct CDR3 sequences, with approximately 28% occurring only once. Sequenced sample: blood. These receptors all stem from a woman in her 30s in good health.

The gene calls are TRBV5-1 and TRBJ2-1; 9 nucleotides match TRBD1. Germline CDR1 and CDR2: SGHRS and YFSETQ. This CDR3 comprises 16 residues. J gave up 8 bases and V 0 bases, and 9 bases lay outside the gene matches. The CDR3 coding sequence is TGCGCCAGCAGCTTGGCCCCGGGACAGGGCCTCCATGAGCAGTTCTTC. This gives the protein CASSLAPGQGLHEQFF.

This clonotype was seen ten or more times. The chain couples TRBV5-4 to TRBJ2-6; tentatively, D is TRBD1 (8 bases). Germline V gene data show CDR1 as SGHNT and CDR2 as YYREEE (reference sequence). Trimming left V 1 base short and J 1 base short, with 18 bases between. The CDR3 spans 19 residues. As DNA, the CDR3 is TGTGCCAGCAGCTTGAAAGGACAGGGACTACTTTCTGGGGCCAACGTCCTGACTTTC. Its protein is CASSLKGQGLLSGANVLTF.

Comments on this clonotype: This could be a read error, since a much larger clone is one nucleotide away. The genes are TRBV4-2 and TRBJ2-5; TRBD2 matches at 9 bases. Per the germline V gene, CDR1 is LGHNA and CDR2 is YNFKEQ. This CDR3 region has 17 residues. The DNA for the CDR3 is TGTTCCAGCAGCCAAGGTCATAGCGGGGGCAAGAAAGAGACCCAGTACTTC. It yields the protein CSSSQGHSGGKKETQYF.

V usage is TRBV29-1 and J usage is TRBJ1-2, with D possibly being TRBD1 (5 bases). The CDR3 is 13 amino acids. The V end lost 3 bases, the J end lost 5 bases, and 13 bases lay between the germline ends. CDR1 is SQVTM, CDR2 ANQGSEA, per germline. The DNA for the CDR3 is TGCAGCGTTGATCGGCGGGGCGAGTATGGCTACACCTTC. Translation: CSVDRRGEYGYTF.

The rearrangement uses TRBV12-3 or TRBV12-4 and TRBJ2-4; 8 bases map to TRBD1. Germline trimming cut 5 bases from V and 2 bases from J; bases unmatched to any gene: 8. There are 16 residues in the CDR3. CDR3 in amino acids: CASSPDRGGTKNIQYF. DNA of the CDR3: TGTGCCAGCAGTCCAGACAGGGGAGGAACCAAAAACATTCAGTACTTC.

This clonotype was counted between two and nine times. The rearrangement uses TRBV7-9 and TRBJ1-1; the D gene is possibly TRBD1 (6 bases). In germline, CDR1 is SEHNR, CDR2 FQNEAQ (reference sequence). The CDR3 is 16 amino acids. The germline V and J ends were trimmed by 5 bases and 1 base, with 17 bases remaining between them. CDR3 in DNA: TGTGCCAGCAGCGCCGCTCCGGGACAAAGGAACACTGAAGCTTTCTTT. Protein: CASSAAPGQRNTEAFF.

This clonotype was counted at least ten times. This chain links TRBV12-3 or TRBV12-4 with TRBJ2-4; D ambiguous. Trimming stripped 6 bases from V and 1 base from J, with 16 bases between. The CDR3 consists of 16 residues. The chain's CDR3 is CASSPSGVLAKNIQYF. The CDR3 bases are TGTGCCAGCAGCCCCAGTGGGGTTTTGGCCAAAAACATTCAGTACTTC.

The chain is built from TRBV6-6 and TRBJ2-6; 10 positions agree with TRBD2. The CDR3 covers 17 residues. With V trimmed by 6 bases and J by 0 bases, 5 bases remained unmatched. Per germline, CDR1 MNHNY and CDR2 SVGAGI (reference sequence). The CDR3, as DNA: TGTGCCAGCAGGAGGCTAGCGGGAGACTCTGGGGCCAACGTCCTGACTTTC. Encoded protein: CASRRLAGDSGANVLTF.

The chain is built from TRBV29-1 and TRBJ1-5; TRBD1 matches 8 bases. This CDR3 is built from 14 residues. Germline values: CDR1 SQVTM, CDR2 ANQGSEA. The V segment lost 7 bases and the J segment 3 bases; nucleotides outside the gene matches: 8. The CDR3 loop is CSAGTGLNNQPQHF. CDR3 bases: TGCAGCGCTGGGACAGGCCTAAACAATCAGCCCCAGCATTTT.

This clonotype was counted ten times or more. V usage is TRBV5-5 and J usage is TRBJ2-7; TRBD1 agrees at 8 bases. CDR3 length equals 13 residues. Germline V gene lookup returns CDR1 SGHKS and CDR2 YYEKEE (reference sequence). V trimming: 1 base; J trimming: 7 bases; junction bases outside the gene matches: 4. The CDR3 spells CASSLQGAREQYF. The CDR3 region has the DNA TGTGCCAGCAGCTTGCAGGGGGCGAGGGAGCAGTACTTC.